What follows are 2 T cell receptor beta chains derived from one specimen sequenced in a study of T cells in Graves' hyperthyroidism and ophthalmopathy. Using RNA transcripts as the source, TCR beta CDR3 regions were amplified. An initial round of RT-PCR targeting the TCR CDR3 relied on the HTBI primer set. From the multiplex PCR reads, TCRdb called clonotypes with MiXCR, one entry per CDR3 protein. The data show approximately 520,000 distinct CDR3 sequences, less than 25% seen once. Sequencing was carried out using blood. The receptor source for this set is a man younger than 35 with Graves' hyperthyroidism.

Remarks on this clonotype: The junction does not match germline at one end; this may be a read error. This chain connects TRBV7-2 to TRBJ1-5; D gene uncertain. The CDR3 loop spans 15 amino acids. Looked up from germline, CDR1 is SGHTA and CDR2 is FQGNSA. The CDR3 DNA sequence: TGTGCCAGCATCTTAGTCGGCAAATTAAATCAGCCCCAGCATTTT. Translation: CASILVGKLNQPQHF.

The table lists this clonotype with many counts. V is TRBV25-1 and J is TRBJ1-2; a possible D gene is TRBD1 (5 bases). The CDR3 has 16 amino acids. Trimming removed 7 bases at V and 4 bases at J, with 22 bases between. Germline values: CDR1 MGHDK, CDR2 SYGVNS. The CDR3 is CASNANPTDFSYGYTF. CDR3 nucleotides: TGTGCCAGCAACGCCAACCCGACAGATTTTTCCTATGGCTACACCTTC.